The 27 T cell receptor beta chains presented below share a single source sample, sequenced in a study of cytomegalovirus exposure and HLA in healthy donors. PCR involved 60 Vbeta and 13 Jbeta primers. Libraries were prepared by immunoSEQ multiplex PCR; TCRdb keeps only in-frame clonotypes and omits some of them. The sample has under 200,000 clones; over 75% are singletons. Sequenced: PBMCs. The receptors originated from a man aged 45-65 years in good health and CMV-seronegative.

The chain has TRBV5-4 and TRBJ2-7; D call uncertain. Germline loops: CDR1 SGHNT, CDR2 YYREEE (reference sequence). The CDR3 runs to 16 residues. Trimming removed 4 bases at V and 1 base at J, with 18 bases between. CDR3 residues: CASSPSIRTESYEQYF. In nucleotides, the CDR3 is TGTGCCAGCAGCCCTAGTATTCGCACGGAATCCTACGAGCAGTACTTC.

This clone was detected only once. V usage is TRBV7-9 and J usage is TRBJ1-4, with D tentatively TRBD1 (5 bases). The CDR3 has 16 amino acids. CDR1 and CDR2 (germline): SEHNR, FQNEAQ (reference sequence). V lost 5 bases, J lost 5 bases, and 18 bases lay in between. In nucleotides, the CDR3 is TGTGCCAGCAGCCAGCCAAGGTCGCAGGGCAATGAAAAACTGTTTTTT. Its translation: CASSQPRSQGNEKLFF.

The V call is TRBV27, the J call TRBJ1-5; D might be TRBD1 (5 bases). Trimming took 5 bases from V and 2 from J, leaving 19 bases between them. There are 17 residues in the CDR3. Germline CDR1 reads MNHEY; CDR2 reads SMNVEV (reference sequence). This CDR3 reads CASSPSPRVGGNQPQHF. The CDR3 nucleotides read TGTGCCAGCAGTCCCTCCCCCCGGGTAGGGGGCAATCAGCCCCAGCATTTT.

The gene calls are TRBV7-9 and TRBJ1-4, with a weak D call TRBD1 (6 bases). Germline V gene sequence: CDR1 SEHNR, CDR2 FQNEAQ (reference sequence). CDR3 size: 15 residues. Trimming pared 5 bases from V and 4 bases from J, leaving 14 bases between. CDR3 nucleotide sequence: TGTGCCAGCAGCGAGAACAGGGCGGGTAATGAAAAACTGTTTTTT. Protein product: CASSENRAGNEKLFF.

The chain uses TRBV19 and TRBJ1-5; D not certain. Germline CDR1 and CDR2: LNHDA and SQIVND (reference sequence). CDR3 length equals 15 residues. Trimming took off 7 bases at V and 5 bases at J, with 18 bases between the two ends. The CDR3 coding sequence is TGTGCCAGTAAGGCGGAGGGAATCAATTATCAGCCCCAGCATTTT. It codes for CASKAEGINYQPQHF. The full variable domain, with the rest looked up from reference TRBV19 and TRBJ1-5, is DGGITQSPKYLFRKEGQNVTLSCEQNLNHDAMYWYRQDPGQGLRLIYYSQIVNDFQKGDIAEGYSVSREKKESFPLTVTSAQKNPTAFYLCASKAEGINYQPQHFGDGTRLSIL.

This clone was detected a few times. J is TRBJ1-6 and V is TRBV12-5; D is unresolved. This CDR3 contains 19 residues. Trimming pared 0 bases from V and 0 bases from J, leaving 15 bases between. Germline V gene data show CDR1 as LGHNT and CDR2 as FRNRAP. The CDR3 is CASGLVLLDGSSYNSPLHF. CDR3 coding DNA: TGTGCTAGTGGTTTGGTACTTCTCGATGGGAGCTCCTATAATTCACCCCTCCACTTT.

J is TRBJ2-5 and V is TRBV19, with D perhaps matching TRBD2 (6 bases). From germline, CDR1 is LNHDA and CDR2 SQIVND (reference sequence). This CDR3 region has 15 residues. V gave up 5 bases and J gave up 5 bases, with 18 bases separating them. The CDR3 nucleotides are TGTGCCAGTAGTGTCGGGGGTGAGGGAAGCGAGACCCAGTACTTC. Its translation: CASSVGGEGSETQYF.

The genes are TRBV5-1 and TRBJ2-5, with a possible D match to TRBD2 (5 bases). This CDR3 is 16 amino acids long. Per germline, CDR1 SGHRS and CDR2 YFSETQ. V shed 3 bases and J shed 0 bases, with 15 bases lying between them. CDR3 protein: CASSSSVGGNQETQYF. In nucleotides, the CDR3 is TGCGCCAGCAGCTCGTCCGTCGGAGGCAACCAAGAGACCCAGTACTTC.

The chain couples TRBV5-1 to TRBJ2-5, with 8 nucleotides matching TRBD1. The J call is uncertain, as TRBJ2-7 better fits the DNA end. The CDR3 is 14 residues long. The germline CDR1 and CDR2 sequences are SGHRS and YFSETQ. This CDR3 is CASSLRQGAHEQYF. CDR3 nucleotide sequence: TGCGCCAGCAGTCTCAGGCAGGGGGCCCACGAGCAGTACTTC.

This clone showed up just once. This chain links TRBV4-1 with TRBJ2-1, with a weak D call TRBD1 (6 bases). CDR1 MGHRA and CDR2 YSYEKL come from the germline V gene. The V and J ends lost 4 bases and 10 bases respectively, with 14 bases between them. This CDR3 region has 13 residues. This chain's CDR3 is CASSPTGSKEQFF. The CDR3 region has the DNA TGCGCCAGCAGCCCTACAGGGTCTAAGGAGCAGTTCTTC.

The chain uses TRBV14 and TRBJ1-2; D ambiguous. Looked up from germline, CDR1 is SGHDN and CDR2 is FVKESK. The CDR3 contains 14 residues. V lost 0 bases to trimming and J lost 7 bases, with 12 bases between them. The CDR3 here is CASSQEPGRFGYTF. CDR3 DNA sequence: TGTGCCAGCAGCCAAGAGCCGGGTCGGTTTGGCTACACCTTC.

This rearrangement joins TRBV6-5 to TRBJ1-2; D is undetermined. Trimming shortened V by 10 bases and J by 0 bases, and 6 bases separated the two germline ends. The CDR3 sequence is 11 residues long. Germline CDR1 is MNHEY and CDR2 is SVGAGI. The CDR3 is CATGANYGYTF. CDR3 nucleotides: TGTGCCACCGGGGCTAACTATGGCTACACCTTC.

This sequence joins TRBV11-2 and TRBJ2-1; D possibly corresponds to TRBD2 (5 bases). The CDR3 totals 12 residues. The ends were cut back, 10 bases at V and 6 bases at J, with 13 bases in the middle. Germline V gene data show CDR1 as SGHAT and CDR2 as FQNNGV. DNA for the CDR3: TGTGCCACCCGAGGCAGCGGCAATGAGCAGTTCTTC. This gives the protein CATRGSGNEQFF. The whole variable domain, remainder taken from reference TRBV11-2 and TRBJ2-1, is EAGVAQSPRYKIIEKRQSVAFWCNPISGHATLYWYQQILGQGPKLLIQFQNNGVVDDSQLPKDRFSAERLKGVDSTLKIQPAKLEDSAVYLCATRGSGNEQFFGPGTRLTVL.

The rearrangement links TRBV7-8 to TRBJ1-2; D is unresolved. CDR3 size: 12 residues. Trimming took 7 bases from V and 8 from J, leaving 14 bases between them. Germline V gives CDR1 SGHVS, CDR2 FQNEAQ. This CDR3 reads CASNPPLQGYTF. CDR3 DNA: TGTGCCAGCAACCCACCCCTCCAGGGCTACACCTTC.

The genes are TRBV6-5 and TRBJ1-5; the D gene is possibly TRBD1 (6 bases). There are 11 residues in the CDR3. V was clipped by 6 bases and J by 11 bases, with 11 bases between them. CDR1 and CDR2 (germline): MNHEY, SVGAGI. The CDR3 DNA sequence: TGTGCCAGCAGGTCCACAGGGTCCCAGCATTTT. Translation: CASRSTGSQHF.

V and J are TRBV4-3 and TRBJ1-4; 7 positions agree with TRBD1. From germline, CDR1 is LGHNA and CDR2 YSLEER. Losses at the gene ends were 1 base for V and 2 bases for J; bases not matched to a gene: 10. This CDR3 spans 18 amino acids. DNA for the CDR3: TGCGCCAGCAGCCAAGCCTTCTACTTGACAGGGACTAATGAAAAACTGTTTTTT. Translation: CASSQAFYLTGTNEKLFF.

The chain couples TRBV6-1 to TRBJ1-1, with D hard to call. The CDR3 loop spans 13 amino acids. The germline V gene has CDR1 MNHNS and CDR2 SASEGT. V was pared by 6 bases and J by 4 bases, with 12 bases between. CDR3 coding DNA: TGTGCCAGCAGCGTAGAGGGTACCACTGAAGCTTTCTTT. As protein: CASSVEGTTEAFF.

This clone was counted only a few times. The chain has TRBV6-5 and TRBJ1-2; D gene unclear. Germline V CDR1 and CDR2: MNHEY, SVGAGI. The V end lost 5 bases, the J end lost 0 bases, and 7 bases lay between the germline ends. The CDR3 consists of 13 residues. DNA of the CDR3: TGTGCCAGCAGTGTGACAACTAACTATGGCTACACCTTC. It specifies CASSVTTNYGYTF.

The table lists this clone with a count of one. The chain combines TRBV11-3 with TRBJ2-3, with 9 bases that match TRBD2. Germline CDR1 is SGHNT and CDR2 is YENEEA. J gave up 5 bases and V 4 bases, and 10 bases lay outside the gene matches. The CDR3 covers 16 residues. The CDR3 loop reads CASSSRGGGRKDTQYF. The CDR3 DNA follows: TGTGCCAGCAGCTCCCGCGGGGGGGGCCGGAAAGATACGCAGTATTTT.

The gene calls are TRBV25-1 and TRBJ1-4; D gene uncertain. CDR1 is MGHDK, CDR2 SYGVNS, per germline. Trimming removed 5 bases from V and 6 bases from J, with 16 bases in between. This CDR3 spans 15 amino acids. The CDR3 loop reads CASSQGGSIHEKLFF. CDR3 DNA sequence: TGTGCCAGCAGTCAAGGCGGCTCTATTCATGAAAAACTGTTTTTT.

The chain is built from TRBV10-1 and TRBJ2-2; 8 nucleotides agree with TRBD2. The ends lost 4 bases at V and 4 bases at J; junction bases unmatched: 11. The CDR3 is 17 amino acids. Germline lookup yields CDR1 WNHNN and CDR2 SYGVQD (reference sequence). The CDR3: CASSVTGSGGGTGELFF. The CDR3 DNA sequence: TGCGCCAGCAGTGTTACGGGGAGCGGGGGTGGCACCGGGGAGCTGTTTTTT.

The J gene is TRBJ1-6, the V gene TRBV10-3; TRBD1 aligns across 7 bases. Germline V gene data show CDR1 as ENHRY and CDR2 as SYGVKD. The CDR3 runs to 17 residues. Losses at the gene ends were 6 bases for V and 9 bases for J; bases not matched to a gene: 17. CDR3 region: CAIRETLQGRSGSPLHF. CDR3 in DNA: TGTGCCATCAGAGAGACCCTACAGGGGAGGTCGGGTTCACCCCTCCACTTT.

The chain combines TRBV7-9 with TRBJ1-6; perhaps TRBD1 as D (6 bases). This CDR3 has 15 residues. With 5 bases removed from V and 9 bases from J, the gap between germline ends came to 17 bases. Germline V gene lookup returns CDR1 SEHNR and CDR2 FQNEAQ (reference sequence). The DNA for the CDR3 is TGTGCCAGCAGCCCGAACCGGGACATACCTTCACCCCTCCACTTT. This sequence encodes CASSPNRDIPSPLHF.

The CDR3 spells CSARGLGIRTYNSPLHF. The CDR3, as DNA: TGCAGCGCACGGGGATTGGGGATCCGAACCTATAATTCACCCCTCCACTTT. This sequence joins TRBV29-1 and TRBJ1-6, with D unresolved. Germline lookup yields CDR1 SQVTM and CDR2 ANQGSEA. The V end was cut by 7 bases, the J end by 2 bases, with 21 bases between. This CDR3 has 17 amino acids.

This clone was detected once. The V gene is TRBV15, the J gene TRBJ2-1; TRBD1 matches 10 bases. The length of the CDR3 is 16 residues. The trim removed 0 bases at V and 8 bases at J, leaving 7 bases unmatched. Looked up from germline, CDR1 is LNHNV and CDR2 is YYDKDF (reference sequence). CDR3 nucleotides: TGTGCCACCAGCAGAGATGTGGACAGGGGGTATCATGAGCAGTTCTTC. This translates into CATSRDVDRGYHEQFF.

CDR3 loop: CASSTGTSVVDTQYF. DNA of the CDR3: TGTGCCAGCAGTACCGGGACTAGCGTTGTAGATACGCAGTATTTT. The genes are TRBV27 and TRBJ2-3; 10 bases are shared with TRBD2. CDR3 size: 15 residues. Germline values: CDR1 MNHEY, CDR2 SMNVEV (reference sequence). Germline trimming cut 5 bases from V and 5 bases from J; bases unmatched to any gene: 7.

The V gene is TRBV2, the J gene TRBJ2-2; TRBD2 aligns across 12 bases. The CDR3 sequence is 14 residues long. With V trimmed by 5 bases and J by 6 bases, 1 base remained unmatched. Looked up from germline, CDR1 is SNHLY and CDR2 is FYNNEI. The CDR3: CASSLAGGAGELFF. CDR3 nucleotide sequence: TGTGCCAGCAGTCTAGCGGGGGGGGCCGGGGAGCTGTTTTTT.